The 23 T cell receptor beta chains in this list originate from one sample, sequenced in a study of T cell responses to AZD1222 COVID-19 vaccine. TCRdb's copy holds only in-frame clones and misses some; the assay was immunoSEQ multiplex PCR. The table has over 100,000 clones, roughly nine tenths seen once. Specimen: peripheral blood, collected on day 0 of AZD1222 vaccination. These receptors originate from an adult in good health.

The chain has TRBV5-1 and TRBJ2-2, with 13 nucleotides matching TRBD2. The CDR3 totals 16 residues. Germline V gene lookup returns CDR1 SGHRS and CDR2 YFSETQ. The ends lost 1 base at V and 8 bases at J; junction bases unmatched: 5. The CDR3 sequence: CASSLTSGRAAGELFF. Here the CDR3 DNA reads TGCGCCAGCAGCTTGACTAGCGGGAGGGCCGCGGGGGAGCTGTTTTTT.

The chain recombines TRBV6-1 with TRBJ1-2; D uncertain. The CDR3 runs to 13 residues. V lost 1 base and J lost 3, with 6 bases in between. The germline V gene encodes CDR1 MNHNS and CDR2 SASEGT. CDR3 in amino acids: CASSEGTHYGYTF. DNA of the CDR3: TGTGCCAGCAGTGAAGGGACCCACTATGGCTACACCTTC.

The V call is TRBV11-1, the J call TRBJ2-1, with D possibly TRBD1 on 5 matching bases. CDR1 and CDR2 (germline): SGHAT, FQDESV (reference sequence). The V gene lost 2 bases and the J gene lost 9 bases, with 11 bases spanning the gap. CDR3 length: 13 residues. CDR3 bases: TGTGCCAGCAGCTTATGGCAGGGTGGTGAGCAGTTCTTC. It yields the protein CASSLWQGGEQFF.

The V call is TRBV14, the J call TRBJ2-5; 10 bases agree with TRBD2. Losses at the gene ends were 4 bases for V and 5 bases for J; bases not matched to a gene: 10. The CDR3 has 16 residues. Germline V lookup: CDR1 SGHDN, CDR2 FVKESK. The CDR3 nucleotides are TGTGCCAGCAGCCCCACCGTTCTAGCGGGAGTGGAGACCCAGTACTTC. It codes for CASSPTVLAGVETQYF.

The rearrangement joins TRBV29-1 to TRBJ2-7; the D gene could be TRBD1 or TRBD2 (5 bases each). CDR1 and CDR2 (germline): SQVTM, ANQGSEA. Trimming took off 3 bases at V and 3 bases at J, with 9 bases between the two ends. The CDR3 has 12 amino acids. The CDR3 DNA reads as TGCAGCGTTGAGGGGGATGGCTACGAGCAGTACTTC. Its protein is CSVEGDGYEQYF.

The genes are TRBV4-1 and TRBJ1-1, with a weak D call TRBD1 (5 bases). Germline V gene data show CDR1 as MGHRA and CDR2 as YSYEKL. V was shortened by 1 base and J by 8 bases, with 8 bases between the two germline ends. The CDR3 runs to 12 residues. CDR3 residues: CASSQGQYEAFF. The DNA of the CDR3 is TGCGCCAGCAGCCAAGGACAGTACGAAGCTTTCTTT.

This clone was seen only a few times. The CDR3 here is CAISERQGLNQPQHF. As DNA, the CDR3 is TGTGCCATCAGTGAACGCCAGGGCCTCAATCAGCCCCAGCATTTT. This sequence joins TRBV10-3 and TRBJ1-5, with D perhaps matching TRBD1 (5 bases). The germline CDR1 and CDR2 sequences are ENHRY and SYGVKD. The CDR3 length is 15 residues. Trimming shortened V by 3 bases and J by 3 bases, and 12 bases separated the two germline ends.

This sequence joins TRBV4-1 and TRBJ2-1; D ambiguous. The germline CDR1 and CDR2 sequences are MGHRA and YSYEKL. The CDR3 covers 14 residues. V was trimmed by 0 bases and J by 0 bases, leaving 3 bases between them. This CDR3 is CASSQEHSYNEQFF. CDR3 DNA: TGCGCCAGCAGCCAAGAACACTCCTACAATGAGCAGTTCTTC.

J is TRBJ1-5 and V is TRBV18; perhaps TRBD1 as D (5 bases). V lost 3 bases, J lost 2 bases, and 11 bases lay in between. Germline values: CDR1 KGHSH, CDR2 LQKENI. CDR3 length: 15 residues. The CDR3 coding sequence is TGTGCCAGCTCACCGGGTGGCAGGGGCAATCAGCCCCAGCATTTT. Residues: CASSPGGRGNQPQHF.

The chain is built from TRBV14 and TRBJ1-2; D is uncertain. The CDR3 sequence is 14 residues long. Per the germline V gene, CDR1 is SGHDN and CDR2 is FVKESK. Trimming shortened V by 5 bases and J by 4 bases, and 14 bases separated the two germline ends. CDR3 protein: CASSSGPLGYGYTF. The CDR3 DNA reads TGTGCCAGCAGCTCAGGACCATTGGGCTATGGCTACACCTTC.

This CDR3 reads CASSMAGMGNQPQHF. The CDR3 DNA follows: TGTGCCAGTAGTATGGCAGGGATGGGCAATCAGCCCCAGCATTTT. V and J are TRBV19 and TRBJ1-5, with D perhaps TRBD1 (5 bases). Germline V lookup: CDR1 LNHDA, CDR2 SQIVND (reference sequence). V lost 3 bases and J 2 bases, leaving 11 bases between the germline ends. This CDR3 comprises 15 residues. The full variable domain, its missing parts supplied by reference TRBV19 and TRBJ1-5, is DGGITQSPKYLFRKEGQNVTLSCEQNLNHDAMYWYRQDPGQGLRLIYYSQIVNDFQKGDIAEGYSVSREKKESFPLTVTSAQKNPTAFYLCASSMAGMGNQPQHFGDGTRLSIL.

This chain links TRBV6-1 with TRBJ1-5, with TRBD1 as a possible D gene (5 bases). The CDR3 has 17 amino acids. V was clipped by 2 bases and J by 3 bases, with 17 bases between them. The germline gives CDR1 MNHNS, CDR2 SASEGT. CDR3 DNA: TGTGCCAGCAGTGAAAGAGGTGGGCAGGGTCCCAATCAGCCCCAGCATTTT. It codes for CASSERGGQGPNQPQHF.

This rearrangement joins TRBV19 to TRBJ1-5, with 9 bases aligning to TRBD1. J was trimmed by 2 bases and V by 5 bases; bases with no gene match: 16. Germline V gives CDR1 LNHDA, CDR2 SQIVND (reference sequence). The CDR3 covers 19 residues. CDR3 loop: CASSSPAGTGPGGNQPQHF. The CDR3 coding sequence is TGTGCCAGTAGTTCACCGGCGGGGACAGGGCCTGGAGGCAATCAGCCCCAGCATTTT.

V gene TRBV11-3 combines with J gene TRBJ2-1; D is ambiguous. V was trimmed by 1 base and J by 6 bases, leaving 10 bases between them. Germline loops: CDR1 SGHNT, CDR2 YENEEA. There are 14 residues in the CDR3. The CDR3 protein is CASSLGEIANEQFF. The CDR3 DNA reads TGTGCCAGCAGCTTAGGGGAAATCGCCAATGAGCAGTTCTTC.

This chain links TRBV15 with TRBJ2-1, with D hard to call. CDR3 length: 15 amino acids. Trimming cost V 0 bases and J 8 bases, with 14 bases left between them. Germline V CDR1 and CDR2: LNHNV, YYDKDF (reference sequence). The CDR3 region is CATSRDQGSMDEQFF. The CDR3 DNA reads TGTGCCACCAGCAGAGATCAAGGCAGTATGGATGAGCAGTTCTTC. Full variable domain (rest looked up from reference TRBV15 and TRBJ2-1): DAMVIQNPRYQVTQFGKPVTLSCSQTLNHNVMYWYQQKSSQAPKLLFHYYDKDFNNEADTPDNFQSRRPNTSFCFLDIRSPGLGDTAMYLCATSRDQGSMDEQFFGPGTRLTVL.

V and J are TRBV11-2 and TRBJ2-5; 9 nucleotides match TRBD1. The CDR3 has 14 amino acids. V was pared by 4 bases and J by 5 bases, with 5 bases of the junction left unmatched. CDR1 SGHAT and CDR2 FQNNGV come from the germline V gene. The CDR3 bases are TGTGCCAGCAGCTCCGACAGGGGGTGGGAGACCCAGTACTTC. This encodes CASSSDRGWETQYF.

The rearrangement joins TRBV5-6 to TRBJ1-4, with D possibly TRBD1 on 5 matching bases. The length of the CDR3 is 15 residues. V dropped 4 bases and J dropped 3 bases, with 13 bases sitting between them. Germline CDR1 reads SGHDT; CDR2 reads YYEEEE. The CDR3 is CASSPAGGANEKLFF. The CDR3 coding sequence is TGTGCCAGCAGCCCCGCCGGAGGGGCTAATGAAAAACTGTTTTTT.

This sequence joins TRBV15 and TRBJ1-2; D is undetermined. V shed 1 base and J shed 4 bases, with 13 bases lying between them. The CDR3 has 15 residues. CDR1 is LNHNV and CDR2 is YYDKDF in the germline V gene (reference sequence). The CDR3 spells CATSRGPDLGYGYTF. The CDR3 DNA is TGTGCCACCAGCAGAGGCCCAGATTTGGGCTATGGCTACACCTTC.

The chain couples TRBV11-3 to TRBJ1-1; no reliable D call. V was cut by 5 bases and J by 5 bases, with 15 bases left in between. The CDR3 is 14 residues long. CDR1 is SGHNT and CDR2 is YENEEA in the germline V gene. CDR3 DNA sequence: TGTGCCAGCAGCCCCTCGCCCTCAAATACTGAAGCTTTCTTT. This translates into CASSPSPSNTEAFF.

The chain uses TRBV13 and TRBJ1-6, with D uncertain. Germline assignment: CDR1 PRHDT and CDR2 FYEKMQ (reference sequence). The CDR3 spans 16 residues. The V and J ends lost 3 bases and 6 bases respectively, with 15 bases between them. DNA for the CDR3: TGTGCCAGCAGCTTTGGTAGTTCAAGGAGTAATTCACCCCTCCACTTT. This translates into CASSFGSSRSNSPLHF.

The genes are TRBV5-1 and TRBJ2-3; 8 nucleotides align to TRBD2. This CDR3 contains 17 residues. Germline V gene lookup returns CDR1 SGHRS and CDR2 YFSETQ. V was pared by 2 bases and J by 6 bases, with 14 bases of the junction left unmatched. The CDR3 region is CASSLVPGTRAGDTQYF. In DNA form, the CDR3 reads TGCGCCAGCAGCTTAGTACCCGGGACTAGGGCCGGGGATACGCAGTATTTT. Full variable domain (rest looked up from reference TRBV5-1 and TRBJ2-3): KAGVTQTPRYLIKTRGQQVTLSCSPISGHRSVSWYQQTPGQGLQFLFEYFSETQRNKGNFPGRFSGRQFSNSRSEMNVSTLELGDSALYLCASSLVPGTRAGDTQYFGPGTRLTVL.

Concerning this clone itself: A junction end diverges from the germline sequence, so it may reflect a read error. The chain has TRBV7-7 and TRBJ2-1, with 10 bases lining up with TRBD1. Germline CDR1 and CDR2: SSHAT and FNYEAQ (reference sequence). This CDR3 spans 15 amino acids. In nucleotides, the CDR3 is TGTGCTAGCAGCTTAGGGACAGGGGCCCACAATGAGCAGTTCTTC. It translates to CASSLGTGAHNEQFF.

This clone was recorded once. V gene TRBV5-1 combines with J gene TRBJ1-4; 10 bases line up with TRBD1. From germline, CDR1 is SGHRS and CDR2 YFSETQ. The junction had 15 bases not matched to a gene; V was cut back by 8 bases and J by 8 bases. The CDR3 consists of 16 residues. The CDR3 spells CASQSGTGAGQEKLFF. The CDR3 DNA is TGCGCCAGTCAATCCGGGACAGGGGCTGGACAGGAAAAACTGTTTTTT.